The clone carrying this T cell receptor beta chain was seen repeatedly, ten times or more. Antigen specificity is unknown. Samples from alopecia areata patients were lesional scalp punch biopsies and peripheral blood. Following RNA extraction, reverse transcription yielded cDNA that acted as the sequencing template. The table came from immunoSEQ multiplex PCR; TCRdb's copy has only in-frame clones and leaves some out. The sample records hundreds of thousands of clones, around 62% being singletons. The data were obtained in a study of CD8+ T cells in alopecia areata. Overall study findings and caveats: Possibly as an HLA-related effect, TCR sharing across patients appeared less clear than in mice.

The TCR comes from a human donor with alopecia areata. The sequencing here drew on CD4+ T cells sorted from blood, taken at week 0.

CDR3 in amino acids: CASSKDREYYEQYF. CDR3 nucleotides: TGTGCCAGCAGTAAGGACAGGGAATACTACGAGCAGTACTTC. The V call is TRBV6-1, the J call TRBJ2-7, with 8 bases lining up with TRBD1. V lost 5 bases to trimming and J lost 3 bases; unmatched junction nucleotides: 6. The CDR3 has 14 amino acids. The germline gives CDR1 MNHNS, CDR2 SASEGT.